This T cell receptor beta chain emerged from a study of T cells in Graves' hyperthyroidism and ophthalmopathy. V lost 3 bases to trimming and J lost 9 bases, with 12 bases between them. The germline gives CDR1 SEHNR, CDR2 FQNEAQ (reference sequence). The CDR3 is made up of 13 amino acids. From RNA transcripts, TCR beta CDR3 regions were amplified. RT-PCR in the first round (using the HTBI primer set) targeted the TCR CDR3. TCRdb redid the calling of the multiplex PCR reads with MiXCR, one entry per CDR3 protein. This sample has under 350,000 distinct CDR3 sequences; 15% to 20% occur once, and the top ten carry around 54%. Study findings and constraints: Most thyroid-expanded clonotypes above 0.001 were also found in blood. Stable hyperthyroidism was told apart from ophthalmopathy by a model built on 13 V-J features.

Of note for this clonotype: Its target is unknown.

The sequenced material came from blood. The chain links TRBV7-9 to TRBJ2-1; D is uncertain. This clonotype was sampled from a woman aged 45-59 years with Graves' hyperthyroidism. The CDR3 sequence is CASSFSADPEQFF. The CDR3 DNA sequence: TGTGCCAGCAGCTTCTCGGCGGATCCTGAGCAGTTCTTC.